These 9 T cell receptor beta chains were sequenced from one sample in a study. TCRdb used MiXCR to reprocess the RT-PCR reads, holding one entry per CDR3 protein. The profile covers hundreds of thousands of distinct CDR3 sequences, with 14% appearing a single time and 3.6% taken by the ten largest. What was sequenced was memory CD4+ T cells from blood. These receptor sequences come from a female donor in good health, serving as a healthy control.

This clonotype was seen a handful of times. This chain's CDR3 is CASSRLEVHEQYF. CDR3 bases: TGTGCCAGCAGCCGACTAGAAGTACACGAGCAGTACTTC. V is TRBV6-2 or TRBV6-3 and J is TRBJ2-7; the D gene is possibly TRBD2 (6 bases). This CDR3 region has 13 residues. Germline-derived CDR1 and CDR2 are MNHEY and SVGEGT. V lost 6 bases to trimming and J lost 5 bases, with 14 bases between them.

This clonotype has a handful of counts. The chain employs TRBV5-1 and TRBJ2-3, with TRBD2 as a possible D gene (5 bases). V lost 4 bases and J 0 bases, leaving 18 bases between the germline ends. Germline V CDR1 and CDR2: SGHRS, YFSETQ. The CDR3 has 17 amino acids. The CDR3 coding sequence is TGCGCCAGCAGCATGGGCCCCGGAGGAACAAGCACAGATACGCAGTATTTT. Residues: CASSMGPGGTSTDTQYF.

V and J are TRBV28 and TRBJ1-2; a weak D match, TRBD1 (5 bases). The CDR3 is made up of 15 amino acids. V lost 6 bases and J lost 4, with 18 bases in between. The germline gives CDR1 MDHEN, CDR2 SYDVKM. The CDR3 DNA reads TGTGCCAGCAGCTACGGGGGGGACGCAGGCTATGGCTACACCTTC. Its protein product is CASSYGGDAGYGYTF.

This clonotype came up many times. The chain couples TRBV20-1 to TRBJ1-5; 7 bases are shared with TRBD1. Trimming removed 3 bases from V and 7 bases from J; junction bases left unmatched: 6. Germline-derived CDR1 and CDR2 are DFQATT and SNEGSKA (reference sequence). The CDR3 length is 13 residues. For the CDR3, the DNA is TGCAGTGCTAGTTTAGGGGGCTTACAGCCCCAGCATTTT. Translating it yields CSASLGGLQPQHF.

The chain recombines TRBV6-2 or TRBV6-3 with TRBJ1-1; the match to TRBD1 covers 7 bases. Trimming at V came to 5 bases and at J to 6 bases, leaving 12 bases not matched to a gene. This CDR3 has 15 residues. Germline lookup yields CDR1 MNHEY and CDR2 SVGEGT. This CDR3 reads CASSPRDSRPPEAFF. In nucleotides, the CDR3 is TGTGCCAGCAGTCCCCGGGACAGCCGGCCACCTGAAGCTTTCTTT.

The V gene is TRBV7-2, the J gene TRBJ2-1; no definite D call. Germline CDR1 and CDR2: SGHTA and FQGNSA. The V end was cut by 5 bases, the J end by 5 bases, with 16 bases between. CDR3 size: 15 residues. The CDR3 loop is CASSPPSVGNNEQFF. CDR3 sequence (DNA): TGTGCCAGCAGCCCCCCCAGCGTTGGAAACAATGAGCAGTTCTTC.

The chain joins TRBV24-1 to TRBJ2-1, with TRBD2 matching 7 bases. This CDR3 has 16 residues. Trimming took 1 base from V and 5 from J; bases not matched to a gene: 7. The germline gives CDR1 KGHDR, CDR2 SFDVKD. The CDR3 nucleotides read TGTGCCACCAGTGATTTTGTGGGGGGGAGCAACAATGAGCAGTTCTTC. Protein: CATSDFVGGSNNEQFF.

This clonotype was seen many times. The chain recombines TRBV7-7 with TRBJ2-1, with D tentatively TRBD2 (5 bases). Germline V gene sequence: CDR1 SSHAT, CDR2 FNYEAQ (reference sequence). The CDR3 covers 15 residues. The V and J ends lost 1 base and 2 bases respectively, with 9 bases between them. The CDR3 spells CASSLGLNPYNEQFF. The CDR3 bases are TGTGCCAGCAGCTTAGGACTAAACCCCTACAATGAGCAGTTCTTC.

This clonotype was recorded at least ten times. This rearrangement joins TRBV12-3 or TRBV12-4 to TRBJ2-2, with TRBD1 matching 9 bases. The CDR3 contains 19 residues. V lost 7 bases and J lost 3; bases outside the gene matches: 18. The CDR3 reads CASTSGTGWMKADTGELFF. CDR3 sequence (DNA): TGTGCCAGCACCTCGGGGACAGGGTGGATGAAAGCGGACACCGGGGAGCTGTTTTTT.